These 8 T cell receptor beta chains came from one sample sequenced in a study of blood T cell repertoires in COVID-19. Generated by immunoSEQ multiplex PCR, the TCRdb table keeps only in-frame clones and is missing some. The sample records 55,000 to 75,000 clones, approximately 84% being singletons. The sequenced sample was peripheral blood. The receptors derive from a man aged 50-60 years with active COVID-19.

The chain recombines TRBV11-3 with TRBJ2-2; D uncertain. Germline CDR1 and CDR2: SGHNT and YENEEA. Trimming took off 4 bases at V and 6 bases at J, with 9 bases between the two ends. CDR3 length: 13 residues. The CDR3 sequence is CASSYSRAGELFF. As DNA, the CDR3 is TGTGCCAGCAGCTACTCCCGGGCCGGGGAGCTGTTTTTT.

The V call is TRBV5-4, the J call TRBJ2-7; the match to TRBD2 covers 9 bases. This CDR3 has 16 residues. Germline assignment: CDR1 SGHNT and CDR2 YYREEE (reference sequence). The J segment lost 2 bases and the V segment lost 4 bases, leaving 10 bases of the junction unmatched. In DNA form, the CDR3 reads TGTGCCAGCAGCCCCGGTCTAGCGGGATTGACCTACGAGCAGTACTTC. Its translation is CASSPGLAGLTYEQYF.

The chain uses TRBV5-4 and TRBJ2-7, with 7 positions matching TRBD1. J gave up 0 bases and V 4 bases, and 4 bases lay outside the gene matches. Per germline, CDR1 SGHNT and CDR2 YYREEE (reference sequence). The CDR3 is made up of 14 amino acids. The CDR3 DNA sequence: TGTGCCAGCAGCCCTACAGGGGTCTCCTACGAGCAGTACTTC. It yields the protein CASSPTGVSYEQYF.

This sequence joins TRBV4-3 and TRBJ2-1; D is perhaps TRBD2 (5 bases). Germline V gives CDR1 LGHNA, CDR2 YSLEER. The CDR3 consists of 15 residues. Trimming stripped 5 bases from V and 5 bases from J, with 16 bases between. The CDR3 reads CASSLGASSNNEQFF. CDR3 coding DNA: TGCGCCAGCAGCTTGGGAGCGAGTAGCAACAATGAGCAGTTCTTC.

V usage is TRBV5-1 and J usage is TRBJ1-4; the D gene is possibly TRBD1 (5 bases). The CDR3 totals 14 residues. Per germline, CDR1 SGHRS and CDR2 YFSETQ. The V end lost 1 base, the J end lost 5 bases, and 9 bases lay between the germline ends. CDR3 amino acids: CASSLQGANEKLFF. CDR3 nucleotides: TGCGCCAGCAGCTTGCAGGGCGCCAATGAAAAACTGTTTTTT.

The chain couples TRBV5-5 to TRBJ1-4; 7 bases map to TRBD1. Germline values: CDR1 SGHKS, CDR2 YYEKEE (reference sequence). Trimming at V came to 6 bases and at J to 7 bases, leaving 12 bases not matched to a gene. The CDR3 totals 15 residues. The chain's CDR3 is CASNALQGSGEKLFF. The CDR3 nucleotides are TGTGCCAGCAACGCCCTACAGGGGTCGGGTGAAAAACTGTTTTTT. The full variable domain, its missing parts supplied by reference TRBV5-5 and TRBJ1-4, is DAGVTQSPTHLIKTRGQQVTLRCSPISGHKSVSWYQQVLGQGPQFIFQYYEKEERGRGNFPDRFSARQFPNYSSELNVNALLLGDSALYLCASNALQGSGEKLFFGSGTQLSVL.

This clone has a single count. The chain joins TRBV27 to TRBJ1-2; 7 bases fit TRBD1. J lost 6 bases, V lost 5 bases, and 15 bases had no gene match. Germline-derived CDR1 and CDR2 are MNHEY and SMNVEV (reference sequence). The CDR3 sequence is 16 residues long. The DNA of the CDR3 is TGTGCCAGCAGTAAGAACCGGGACAGAGATCTGAATGGCTACACCTTC. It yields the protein CASSKNRDRDLNGYTF.

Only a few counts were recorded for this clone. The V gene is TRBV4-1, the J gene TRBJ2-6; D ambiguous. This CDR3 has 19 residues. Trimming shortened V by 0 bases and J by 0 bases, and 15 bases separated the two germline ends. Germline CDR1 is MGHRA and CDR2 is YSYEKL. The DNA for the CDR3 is TGCGCCAGCAGCCAAGAAGAGACATACGGCAGCTCTGGGGCCAACGTCCTGACTTTC. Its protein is CASSQEETYGSSGANVLTF.